Below are 24 T cell receptor beta chains sequenced from a single sample in a study of Ad26.COV2.S vaccination and SARS-CoV-2 variants. Treatment in this sample: some 19 received Ad26.COV2.S at low or high dose, single or two shots; about 5 received placebo; per-sample allocation not given. Day 63 following the first vaccine or placebo injection was when the samples were taken. Assay: immunoSEQ multiplex PCR; the TCRdb copy retains only in-frame clones and omits some. The repertoire holds fewer than 900,000 clones, with 70% to 90% as singletons. The source was peripheral blood, collected in a trial of Ad26.COV2.S vaccine versus placebo. These receptors all come from a person aged 18-65 years who received the Ad26.COV2.S COVID-19 vaccine or a placebo.

The chain couples TRBV27 to TRBJ2-3, with a weak D call TRBD2 (6 bases). CDR1 MNHEY and CDR2 SMNVEV come from the germline V gene (reference sequence). The germline V and J ends were trimmed by 3 bases and 1 base, with 14 bases remaining between them. The CDR3 is 16 residues long. The CDR3 sequence: CASSLGGVAGTDTQYF. The CDR3 DNA follows: TGTGCCAGCAGTTTGGGTGGGGTAGCGGGCACAGATACGCAGTATTTT.

J is TRBJ2-1 and V is TRBV3-1 (or the pseudogene TRBV3-2), with D unclear. The CDR3 consists of 11 residues. Germline lookup yields CDR1 LGHDT and CDR2 YNNKEL (reference sequence). Trimming removed 4 bases at V and 10 bases at J, with 8 bases between. As DNA, the CDR3 is TGTGCCAGCAGCCTTAGTAACGAGCAGTTCTTC. Protein sequence: CASSLSNEQFF.

The chain combines TRBV27 with TRBJ2-7; D is tentatively TRBD1 or TRBD2 (5 bases each). The CDR3 spans 15 residues. Trimming removed 5 bases at V and 0 bases at J, with 14 bases between. Germline values: CDR1 MNHEY, CDR2 SMNVEV (reference sequence). CDR3 sequence: CASSGRFGGSYEQYF. CDR3 sequence (DNA): TGTGCCAGCAGTGGACGCTTTGGGGGCTCCTACGAGCAGTACTTC.

J is TRBJ2-5 and V is TRBV18, with D possibly being TRBD1 (5 bases). The V gene's germline CDR1 is KGHSH and CDR2 LQKENI. V shed 4 bases and J shed 5 bases, with 11 bases lying between them. This CDR3 contains 13 residues. The CDR3 loop is CASSLQGTETQYF. In nucleotides, the CDR3 is TGTGCCAGCTCACTGCAGGGTACTGAGACCCAGTACTTC.

The chain joins TRBV30 to TRBJ2-5; TRBD1 agrees at 8 bases. CDR1 and CDR2 from the germline V gene are GTSNPN and SVGIG (reference sequence). The CDR3 has 13 residues. The junction had 3 bases not matched to a gene; V was cut back by 1 base and J by 5 bases. The CDR3 reads CAWSGQGMETQYF. The CDR3 nucleotides read TGTGCCTGGAGTGGACAGGGGATGGAGACCCAGTACTTC.

V gene TRBV3-1 (or the pseudogene TRBV3-2) combines with J gene TRBJ2-7; TRBD1 agrees at 8 bases. This CDR3 has 15 residues. Per the germline V gene, CDR1 is LGHDT and CDR2 is YNNKEL (reference sequence). With V trimmed by 1 base and J by 2 bases, 4 bases remained unmatched. CDR3 nucleotides: TGTGCCAGCAGCCAAGCTACAGGGGGGACCTACGAGCAGTACTTC. Amino acids: CASSQATGGTYEQYF.

The V and J genes are TRBV27 and TRBJ2-3; 9 nucleotides line up with TRBD1. The CDR3 contains 17 residues. The V gene's germline CDR1 is MNHEY and CDR2 SMNVEV (reference sequence). J lost 2 bases, V lost 5 bases, and 11 bases had no gene match. The CDR3 protein is CASSPWTGAEITDTQYF. In DNA, the CDR3 is TGTGCCAGCAGTCCGTGGACAGGGGCCGAGATCACAGATACGCAGTATTTT.

V usage is TRBV4-2 and J usage is TRBJ2-2; the D gene is possibly TRBD2 (6 bases). Looked up from germline, CDR1 is LGHNA and CDR2 is YNFKEQ. This CDR3 has 15 residues. Trimming left V 4 bases short and J 2 bases short, with 11 bases between. For the CDR3, the DNA is TGTGCCAGCAGCCTGGGACTTTACAACACCGGGGAGCTGTTTTTT. It is translated as CASSLGLYNTGELFF.

The chain combines TRBV6-4 with TRBJ1-2; D gene uncertain. Trimming cost V 2 bases and J 8 bases, with 15 bases left between them. Germline V lookup: CDR1 MRHNA, CDR2 SNTAGT. CDR3 length: 14 amino acids. The CDR3, as DNA: TGTGCCAGCAGTGACACCACGGGTGCTAAGGGCTACACCTTC. This gives the protein CASSDTTGAKGYTF.

J is TRBJ2-1 and V is TRBV2; TRBD1 matches at 8 bases. Germline loops: CDR1 SNHLY, CDR2 FYNNEI. With V trimmed by 10 bases and J by 9 bases, 2 bases remained unmatched. The CDR3 extends over 10 amino acids. CDR3 amino acids: CAIGQGEQFF. The CDR3, as DNA: TGTGCCATAGGACAGGGTGAGCAGTTCTTC.

This rearrangement joins TRBV7-2 to TRBJ2-1; 8 bases agree with TRBD2. V trimming: 4 bases; J trimming: 4 bases; junction bases outside the gene matches: 9. CDR3 size: 16 residues. The germline CDR1 and CDR2 sequences are SGHTA and FQGNSA. This chain's CDR3 is CASSSPRAGVYNEQFF. The CDR3, as DNA: TGTGCCAGCAGCTCCCCCCGAGCGGGGGTGTACAATGAGCAGTTCTTC.

This chain connects TRBV18 to TRBJ2-1; D remains ambiguous. Germline assignment: CDR1 KGHSH and CDR2 LQKENI. V lost 1 base, J lost 9 bases, and 4 bases lay in between. The CDR3 sequence is 11 residues long. The CDR3 region is CASSPRGEQFF. The CDR3 coding sequence is TGTGCCAGCTCACCACGGGGTGAGCAGTTCTTC. Using reference TRBV18 and TRBJ2-1 for the parts outside the CDR3, the full variable domain is NAGVMQNPRHLVRRRGQEARLRCSPMKGHSHVYWYRQLPEEGLKFMVYLQKENIIDESGMPKERFSAEFPKEGPSILRIQQVVRGDSAAYFCASSPRGEQFFGPGTRLTVL.

The CDR3 coding sequence is TGCGCCAGCAGCCAGCCAGGTTGGGTAGATGGCTACACCTTC. Translation gives CASSQPGWVDGYTF. The rearrangement uses TRBV4-1 and TRBJ1-2, with unresolved D. V was pared by 3 bases and J by 6 bases, with 14 bases between. This CDR3 is built from 14 residues. The germline gives CDR1 MGHRA, CDR2 YSYEKL.

The chain carries TRBV6-5 and TRBJ2-4; weak D call: TRBD2 (5 bases). V dropped 2 bases and J dropped 7 bases, with 9 bases sitting between them. This CDR3 region has 13 residues. The germline V gene has CDR1 MNHEY and CDR2 SVGAGI. DNA of the CDR3: TGTGCCAGCAGTTACCGAGGGTCTAACATTCAGTACTTC. Translated: CASSYRGSNIQYF.

This rearrangement joins TRBV7-9 to TRBJ2-1, with 10 bases aligning to TRBD2. V gave up 1 base and J gave up 0 bases; unmatched junction bases: 0. This CDR3 contains 16 residues. CDR1 SEHNR and CDR2 FQNEAQ come from the germline V gene (reference sequence). The CDR3 DNA reads as TGTGCCAGCAGCTTAGAGCGGGGGGGCTCCTACAATGAGCAGTTCTTC. Protein product: CASSLERGGSYNEQFF.

This chain uses TRBV5-4 with TRBJ2-1, with D uncertain. Germline CDR1 SGHNT, CDR2 YYREEE (reference sequence). The CDR3 runs 12 residues. V lost 0 bases and J 5 bases, leaving 3 bases between the germline ends. DNA for the CDR3: TGTGCCAGCAGCTTGGACCACAATGAGCAGTTCTTC. Its protein product is CASSLDHNEQFF.

In this sample, this clone turned up a few times. The CDR3 sequence is CSAPGQGAEAFF. CDR3 nucleotide sequence: TGCAGCGCCCCGGGACAGGGGGCTGAAGCTTTCTTT. The rearrangement joins TRBV29-1 to TRBJ1-1; 11 bases align to TRBD1. Germline values: CDR1 SQVTM, CDR2 ANQGSEA. The J segment lost 6 bases and the V segment lost 7 bases, leaving 4 bases of the junction unmatched. CDR3 length: 12 amino acids. The variable domain in full, with the rest retrieved from reference TRBV29-1 and TRBJ1-1, is SAVISQKPSRDICQRGTSLTIQCQVDSQVTMMFWYRQQPGQSLTLIATANQGSEATYESGFVIDKFPISRPNLTFSTLTVSNMSPEDSSIYLCSAPGQGAEAFFGQGTRLTVV.

The rearrangement joins TRBV6-1 to TRBJ2-3, with TRBD2 identical over 9 bases. CDR3 length: 16 amino acids. Germline assignment: CDR1 MNHNS and CDR2 SASEGT. The ends lost 3 bases at V and 2 bases at J; junction bases unmatched: 6. The chain's CDR3 is CASSDPAGGHTDTQYF. In nucleotides, the CDR3 is TGTGCCAGCAGTGATCCAGCGGGGGGACACACAGATACGCAGTATTTT.

The rearrangement joins TRBV29-1 to TRBJ1-5; 7 bases match TRBD1. The CDR3 totals 14 residues. The V gene's germline CDR1 is SQVTM and CDR2 ANQGSEA. Trimming removed 4 bases from V and 0 bases from J; junction bases left unmatched: 3. The CDR3 bases are TGCAGCGTTGCACAGGGGAATAGCAATCAGCCCCAGCATTTT. Encoded protein: CSVAQGNSNQPQHF.

The genes are TRBV21-1 and TRBJ2-1. TRBV21-1 is listed as a pseudogene. The length of the CDR3 is 16 residues. The CDR3 coding sequence is TGTGCCAGCAGCTCGAGCCGGGACGTAGCCTACAATGAGCAGTTCTTC. This codes for CASSSSRDVAYNEQFF.

The chain uses TRBV9 and TRBJ2-5; no firm D call. The CDR3 sequence is 14 residues long. Trimming left V 3 bases short and J 2 bases short, with 11 bases between. The germline CDR1 and CDR2 sequences are SGDLS and YYNGEE. This chain's CDR3 is CASSGRLAQETQYF. In DNA, the CDR3 is TGTGCCAGCAGCGGCCGACTGGCTCAAGAGACCCAGTACTTC. Variable domain in full (rest from reference TRBV9 and TRBJ2-5): DSGVTQTPKHLITATGQRVTLRCSPRSGDLSVYWYQQSLDQGLQFLIQYYNGEERAKGNILERFSAQQFPDLHSELNLSSLELGDSALYFCASSGRLAQETQYFGPGTRLLVL.

The gene calls are TRBV19 and TRBJ2-1, with D unclear. CDR1 is LNHDA and CDR2 is SQIVND in the germline V gene (reference sequence). Trimming took 7 bases from V and 8 from J, leaving 18 bases between them. This CDR3 has 14 residues. The DNA of the CDR3 is TGTGCCAGTAAGAGGTCCCCATTTGTCGATGAGCAGTTCTTC. This codes for CASKRSPFVDEQFF.

This rearrangement joins TRBV10-3 to TRBJ2-7, with D possibly being TRBD2 (5 bases). The CDR3 is made up of 13 amino acids. Trimming left V 10 bases short and J 3 bases short, with 16 bases between. Germline V gene sequence: CDR1 ENHRY, CDR2 SYGVKD. CDR3: CATNLALGYEQYF. In DNA, the CDR3 is TGTGCCACCAACCTAGCCCTCGGCTACGAGCAGTACTTC.

This clone was recorded only once. The J gene is TRBJ2-7, the V gene TRBV29-1, with D hard to call. The CDR3 totals 10 residues. The germline gives CDR1 SQVTM, CDR2 ANQGSEA. V lost 4 bases to trimming and J lost 3 bases, with 4 bases between them. The CDR3 sequence: CSVGDYEQYF. The CDR3 DNA reads as TGCAGCGTTGGGGACTACGAGCAGTACTTC.